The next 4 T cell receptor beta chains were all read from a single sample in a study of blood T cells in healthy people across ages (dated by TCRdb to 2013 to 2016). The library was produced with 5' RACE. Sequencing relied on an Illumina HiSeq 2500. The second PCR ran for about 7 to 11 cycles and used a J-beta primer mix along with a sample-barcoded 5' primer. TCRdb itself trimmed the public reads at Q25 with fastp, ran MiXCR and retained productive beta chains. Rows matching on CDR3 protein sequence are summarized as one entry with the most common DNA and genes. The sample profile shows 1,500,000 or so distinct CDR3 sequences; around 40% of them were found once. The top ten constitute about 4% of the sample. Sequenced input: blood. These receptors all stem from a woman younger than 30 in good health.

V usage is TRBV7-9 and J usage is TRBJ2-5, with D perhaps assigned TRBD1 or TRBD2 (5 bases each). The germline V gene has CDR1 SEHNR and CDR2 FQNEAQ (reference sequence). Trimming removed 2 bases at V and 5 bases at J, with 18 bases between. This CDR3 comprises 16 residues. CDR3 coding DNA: TGTGCCAGCAGCTTAATGGCGAGGGGTTGGGTGGAGACCCAGTACTTC. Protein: CASSLMARGWVETQYF. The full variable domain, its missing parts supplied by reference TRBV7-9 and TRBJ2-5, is DTGVSQNPRHKITKRGQNVTFRCDPISEHNRLYWYRQTLGQGPEFLTYFQNEAQLEKSRLLSDRFSAERPKGSFSTLEIQRTEQGDSAMYLCASSLMARGWVETQYFGPGTRLLVL.

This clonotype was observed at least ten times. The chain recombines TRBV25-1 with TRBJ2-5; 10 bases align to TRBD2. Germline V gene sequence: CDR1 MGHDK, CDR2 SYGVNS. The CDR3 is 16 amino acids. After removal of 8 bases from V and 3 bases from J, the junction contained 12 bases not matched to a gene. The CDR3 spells CASSGTSAEFKETQYF. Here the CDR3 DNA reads TGTGCCAGCTCCGGGACTAGCGCTGAATTCAAAGAGACCCAGTACTTC. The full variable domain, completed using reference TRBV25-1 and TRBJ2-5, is EADIYQTPRYLVIGTGKKITLECSQTMGHDKMYWYQQDPGMELHLIHYSYGVNSTEKGDLSSESTVSRIRTEHFPLTLESARPSHTSQYLCASSGTSAEFKETQYFGPGTRLLVL.

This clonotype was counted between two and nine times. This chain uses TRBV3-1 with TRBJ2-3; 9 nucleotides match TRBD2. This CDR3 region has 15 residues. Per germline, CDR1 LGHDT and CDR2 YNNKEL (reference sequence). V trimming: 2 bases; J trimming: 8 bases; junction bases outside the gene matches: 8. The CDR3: CASSQKGGGASTQYF. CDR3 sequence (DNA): TGTGCCAGCAGCCAAAAAGGCGGGGGGGCCTCTACGCAGTATTTT.

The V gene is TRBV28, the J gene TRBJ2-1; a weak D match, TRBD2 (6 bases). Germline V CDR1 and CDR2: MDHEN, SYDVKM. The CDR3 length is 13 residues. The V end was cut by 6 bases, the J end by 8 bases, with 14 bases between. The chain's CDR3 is CASSAFRDYEQFF. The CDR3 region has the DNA TGTGCCAGCAGCGCCTTTAGGGACTATGAGCAGTTCTTC.